This T cell receptor beta chain was documented in a study of shared clonotypes between healthy human individuals. The authors loaded about 200 ng DNA, around 30,000 T cell genomes, into sorted-subset replicate PCRs. Original handling: With immunoSEQ giving junction-only sequences and no quality scores, filtering differed. Generated by immunoSEQ multiplex PCR, the TCRdb table keeps only in-frame clones and is missing some. The V and J calls and clone size are taken from that table; D and trimming were inferred from the DNA. The table has fewer than 800,000 clones, just over 90% seen once. On this clone itself: Antigen unknown.

V gave up 1 base and J gave up 7 bases; unmatched junction bases: 10. Germline values: CDR1 LNHNV, CDR2 YYDKDF (reference sequence). This CDR3 is 16 amino acids long. Whole-study findings and limits: Non-shared clonotypes displayed generation probabilities falling below those of clonotypes present in all four donors. Rarefaction revealed incomplete sorted-subset sequencing despite large depth.

Naive CD8 populations comprised CD45RO-negative cells positively selected for CCR7, excluding terminally differentiated effector memory CD45RA+ cells. The chain recombines TRBV15 with TRBJ2-1; 7 bases align to TRBD1. Source material: naive CD8+ T cells sorted from blood. The TCR comes from a man between 25 and 39 years old in good health. The CDR3 nucleotides read TGTGCCACCAGCAGAGGGGGGCCAAGGGGGCAGAATGAGCAGTTCTTC. This translates into CATSRGGPRGQNEQFF. Combining the CDR3 with reference TRBV15 and TRBJ2-1 gives the whole variable domain DAMVIQNPRYQVTQFGKPVTLSCSQTLNHNVMYWYQQKSSQAPKLLFHYYDKDFNNEADTPDNFQSRRPNTSFCFLDIRSPGLGDTAMYLCATSRGGPRGQNEQFFGPGTRLTVL.